Sequencing of this T cell receptor (beta chain) was carried out in a study of T cells in Graves' hyperthyroidism and ophthalmopathy. Across the whole study: Sampling of peripheral blood happened at initial diagnosis, prior to any treatment.

Under 3 months was the duration of disease in ophthalmopathy patients, who also had a Clinical Activity Score of at least 3 and a NOSPECS grade of at least 4. Over 9 ml of fresh peripheral blood supplied the PBMCs. This CDR3 is built from 15 residues. V lost 5 bases and J lost 1, with 14 bases in between. Germline CDR1 reads SGHTA; CDR2 reads FQGNSA. This clonotype was detected ten times or more. Template material for amplifying TCR beta CDR3 regions consisted of RNA transcripts. A first-round RT-PCR of the TCR CDR3 used the HTBI primer set. One entry per CDR3 protein, called by TCRdb with MiXCR from the multiplex PCR reads. The data hold roughly 600,000 distinct CDR3 sequences, with 14% observed a single time.

This chain links TRBV7-2 with TRBJ2-5, with a tentative D call TRBD1 (7 bases). The source material was blood. The receptor comes from a woman in her 50s with Graves' ophthalmopathy. CDR3 DNA sequence: TGTGCCAGCAGCCGACAGGGAGGAGGCCAAGAGACCCAGTACTTC. It yields the protein CASSRQGGGQETQYF.